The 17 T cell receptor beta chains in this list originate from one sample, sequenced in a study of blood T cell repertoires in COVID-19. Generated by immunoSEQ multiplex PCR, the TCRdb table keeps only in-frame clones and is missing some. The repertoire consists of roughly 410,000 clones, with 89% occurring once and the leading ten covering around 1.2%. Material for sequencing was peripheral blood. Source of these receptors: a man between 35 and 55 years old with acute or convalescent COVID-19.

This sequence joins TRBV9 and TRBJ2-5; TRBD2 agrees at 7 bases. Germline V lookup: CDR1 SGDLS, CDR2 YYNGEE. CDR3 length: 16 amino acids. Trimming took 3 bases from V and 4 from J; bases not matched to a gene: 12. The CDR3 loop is CASSAELFGGRETQYF. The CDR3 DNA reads TGTGCCAGCAGCGCCGAGCTCTTCGGGGGGAGAGAGACCCAGTACTTC.

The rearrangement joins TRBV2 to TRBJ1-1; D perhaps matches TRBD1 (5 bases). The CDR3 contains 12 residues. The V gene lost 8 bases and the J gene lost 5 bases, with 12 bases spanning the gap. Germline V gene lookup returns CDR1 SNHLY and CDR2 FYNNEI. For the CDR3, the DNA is TGTGCCAGCGGGGCAGGGCTTACTGAAGCTTTCTTT. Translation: CASGAGLTEAFF.

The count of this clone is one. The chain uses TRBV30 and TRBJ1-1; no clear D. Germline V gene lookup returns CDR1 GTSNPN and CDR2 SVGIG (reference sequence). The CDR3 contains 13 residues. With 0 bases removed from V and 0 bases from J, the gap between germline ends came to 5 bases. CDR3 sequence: CAWSVQLNTEAFF. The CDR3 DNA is TGTGCCTGGAGTGTACAGCTGAACACTGAAGCTTTCTTT.

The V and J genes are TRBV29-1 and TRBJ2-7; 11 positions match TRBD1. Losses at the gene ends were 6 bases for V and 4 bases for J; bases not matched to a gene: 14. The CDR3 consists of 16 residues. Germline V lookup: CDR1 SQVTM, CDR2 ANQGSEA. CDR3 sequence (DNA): TGCAGCGTCCTGGGGAGGGGACAGGGGGTAACATACGAGCAGTACTTC. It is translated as CSVLGRGQGVTYEQYF.

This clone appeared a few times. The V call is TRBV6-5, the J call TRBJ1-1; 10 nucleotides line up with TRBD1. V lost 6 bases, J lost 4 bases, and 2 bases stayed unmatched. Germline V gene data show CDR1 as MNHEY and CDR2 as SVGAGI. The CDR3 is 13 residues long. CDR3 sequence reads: CASRRQGATEAFF. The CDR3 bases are TGTGCCAGCAGGAGACAGGGGGCCACTGAAGCTTTCTTT.

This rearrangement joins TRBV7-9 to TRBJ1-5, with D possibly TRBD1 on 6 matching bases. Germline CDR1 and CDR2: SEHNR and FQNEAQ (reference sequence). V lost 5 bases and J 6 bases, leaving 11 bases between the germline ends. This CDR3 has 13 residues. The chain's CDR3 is CASSESRGQPQHF. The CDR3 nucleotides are TGTGCCAGCAGCGAGTCCAGGGGTCAGCCCCAGCATTTT.

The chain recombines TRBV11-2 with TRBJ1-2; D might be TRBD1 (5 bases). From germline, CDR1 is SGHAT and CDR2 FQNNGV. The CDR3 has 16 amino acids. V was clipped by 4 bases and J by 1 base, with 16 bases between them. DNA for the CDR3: TGTGCCAGCAGCTCTGCTGAAAGGGGACTTAACTATGGCTACACCTTC. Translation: CASSSAERGLNYGYTF.

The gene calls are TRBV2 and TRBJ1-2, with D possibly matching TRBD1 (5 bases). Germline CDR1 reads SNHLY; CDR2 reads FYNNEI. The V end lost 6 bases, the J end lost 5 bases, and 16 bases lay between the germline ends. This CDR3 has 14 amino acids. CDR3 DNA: TGTGCCAGCAGCCCGGAGGGGAGTGAGTATGGCTACACCTTC. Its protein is CASSPEGSEYGYTF.

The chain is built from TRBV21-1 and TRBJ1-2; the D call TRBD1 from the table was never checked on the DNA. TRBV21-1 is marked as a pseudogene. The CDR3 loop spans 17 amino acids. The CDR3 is CASSNRSIRQGGCGYTF. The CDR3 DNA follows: TGTGCCAGCAGCAACCGGTCGATTAGGCAGGGTGGTTGTGGCTACACCTTC.

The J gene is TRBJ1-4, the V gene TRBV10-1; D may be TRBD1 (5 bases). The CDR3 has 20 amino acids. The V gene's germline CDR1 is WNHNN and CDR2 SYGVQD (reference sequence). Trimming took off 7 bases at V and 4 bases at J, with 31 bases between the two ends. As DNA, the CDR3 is TGCGCCAGCAACAAGTGTACAAAAATCTGTATAGGCAGGGTTAATGAAAAACTGTTTTTT. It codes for CASNKCTKICIGRVNEKLFF.

The CDR3 region is CASSLYGQGDYEQYF. The CDR3 bases are TGCGCCAGCAGCTTGTACGGGCAGGGGGACTACGAGCAGTACTTC. J is TRBJ2-7 and V is TRBV5-1; 7 bases map to TRBD1. The V segment lost 1 base and the J segment 3 bases; nucleotides outside the gene matches: 7. The germline V gene has CDR1 SGHRS and CDR2 YFSETQ. CDR3 size: 15 residues.

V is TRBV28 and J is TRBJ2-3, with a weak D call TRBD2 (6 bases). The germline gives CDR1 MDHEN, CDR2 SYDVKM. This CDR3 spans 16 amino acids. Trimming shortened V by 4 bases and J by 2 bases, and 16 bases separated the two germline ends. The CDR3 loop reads CASSYGTGLYTDTQYF. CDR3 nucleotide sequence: TGTGCCAGCAGTTATGGAACGGGACTCTACACAGATACGCAGTATTTT.

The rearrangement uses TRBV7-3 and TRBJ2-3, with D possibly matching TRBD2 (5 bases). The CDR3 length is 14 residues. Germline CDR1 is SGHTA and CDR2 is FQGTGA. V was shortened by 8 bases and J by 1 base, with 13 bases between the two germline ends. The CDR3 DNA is TGTGCCAGCGGGTATGGGCGGGGCACAGATACGCAGTATTTT. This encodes CASGYGRGTDTQYF.

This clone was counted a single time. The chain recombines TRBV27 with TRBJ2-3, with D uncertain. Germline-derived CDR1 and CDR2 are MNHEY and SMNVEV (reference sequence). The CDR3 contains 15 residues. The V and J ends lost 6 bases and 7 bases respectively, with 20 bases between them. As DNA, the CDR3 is TGTGCCAGCAGCCTTTATTCTGGAGATGTGAATACGCAGTATTTT. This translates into CASSLYSGDVNTQYF.

The CDR3 DNA sequence: TGTGCCAGTAGCTCCGGGGGTGACACCGGGGAGCTGTTTTTT. Its translation: CASSSGGDTGELFF. V gene TRBV19 combines with J gene TRBJ2-2; a possible D gene is TRBD2 (6 bases). Trimming shortened V by 6 bases and J by 3 bases, and 11 bases separated the two germline ends. This CDR3 contains 14 residues. Germline CDR1 reads LNHDA; CDR2 reads SQIVND (reference sequence).

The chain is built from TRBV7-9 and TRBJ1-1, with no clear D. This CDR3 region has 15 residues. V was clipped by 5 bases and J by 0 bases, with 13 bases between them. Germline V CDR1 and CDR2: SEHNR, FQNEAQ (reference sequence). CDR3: CASSPVVSVNTEAFF. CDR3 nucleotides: TGTGCCAGCAGCCCCGTCGTTAGCGTGAACACTGAAGCTTTCTTT.

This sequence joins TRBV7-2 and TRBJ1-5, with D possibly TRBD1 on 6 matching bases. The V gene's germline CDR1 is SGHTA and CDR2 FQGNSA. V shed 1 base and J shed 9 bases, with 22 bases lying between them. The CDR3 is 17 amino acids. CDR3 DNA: TGTGCCAGCAGCTTAGGGTCCGGGACAACTGGGTTGCGGCCCCAGCATTTT. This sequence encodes CASSLGSGTTGLRPQHF.